The T cell receptor beta chain described here comes from a study of control samples from healthy donors and cancer patients. Repertoires were generated with immunoSEQ multiplex PCR, while TCRdb's copy carries only in-frame clones and drops some. The sample has around 100,000 clones; more than 85% are singletons. From germline, CDR1 is SGHNT and CDR2 YYREEE (reference sequence). V shed 2 bases and J shed 3 bases, with 9 bases lying between them. CDR3 length: 13 residues. The chain combines TRBV5-4 with TRBJ2-7, with D unresolved. This sequence was found in a woman in her forties or fifties in good health. Sequencing used blood. The CDR3 protein is CASSFSNGYEQYV. The CDR3 DNA is TGTGCCAGCAGCTTTTCGAATGGCTACGAGCAGTACGTC.